The clone carrying this T cell receptor (gamma chain) was picked up a small number of times. Its specificity is unknown. This entry belongs to a study of intestinal T cells in coeliac disease. General study findings and limits: Age differed significantly between coeliac patients and controls. Each sample likely lost a proportion of TCR sequences from degraded FFPE DNA.

Per the germline V gene, CDR1 is VENAVY and CDR2 is YDSYNSRV. CDR3 size: 13 residues. Using around 210 ng of biopsy DNA, TRG was amplified with LymphoTrack primers. TCRdb re-processed the multiplex PCR reads using CATT. The repertoire includes some 700 gamma-chain clones, just under 50% of them detected once, and around 18% sits in the top ten. Fewer than 11 formalin-fixed paraffin-embedded scrolls, each 5 µm thick, supplied each case's genomic DNA. The sequence was obtained from a human donor who served as a control with a normal duodenal biopsy, not a healthy volunteer. The source material was a duodenal biopsy. The genes are TRGV8 and TRGJP2. Here the CDR3 DNA reads TGTGCACCTGGGATAGGTAGTGATTGGATCAAGACGTTT. Protein: CAPGIGSDWIKTF.